The 29 T cell receptor beta chains below come from one sample, sequenced in a study of molecular identifiers for immune sequencing clone quantification. TCRdb re-analysed the PCR reads in MiXCR, keeping a single row per CDR3 protein. The table has about 640,000 distinct CDR3 sequences, about 20% seen once. Sequenced input: naive CD8+ T cells from blood, with Jurkat cell RNA spiked in. Subset given: FACS-sorted CD8+CD4-CCR7+CD45RA+ naive T cells. These receptors originate from a human donor in good health. Some libraries in this study had Jurkat cell RNA spiked in.

As to this clonotype: The junction does not match germline at one end; this may be a read error. The rearrangement uses TRBV30 and TRBJ1-3; D uncertain. The length of the CDR3 is 14 residues. Germline V CDR1 and CDR2: GTSNPN, SVGIG (reference sequence). CDR3 in DNA: TGTGCCTGGAGTGTAGGGATCTCTGGAAACGCCATATATTTT. It is translated as CAWSVGISGNAIYF.

Ten or more counts support this clonotype. V gene TRBV6-5 combines with J gene TRBJ1-1; TRBD1 matches at 8 bases. There are 18 residues in the CDR3. The germline CDR1 and CDR2 sequences are MNHEY and SVGAGI. The junction had 16 bases not matched to a gene; V was cut back by 4 bases and J by 3 bases. CDR3 sequence (DNA): TGTGCCAGCAGTTTCCTGTACCCGCAGACAGGGGCGGACACTGAAGCTTTCTTT. Translation gives CASSFLYPQTGADTEAFF.

The table lists this clonotype with many counts. V and J are TRBV7-9 and TRBJ2-5; 8 bases align to TRBD1. V was pared by 5 bases and J by 2 bases, with 7 bases of the junction left unmatched. The CDR3 totals 15 residues. CDR1 SEHNR and CDR2 FQNEAQ come from the germline V gene (reference sequence). In DNA form, the CDR3 reads TGTGCCAGCAGCACCCGACAGGGGCATCAAGAGACCCAGTACTTC. Its translation is CASSTRQGHQETQYF. Full variable domain (outside the CDR3, taken from reference TRBV7-9 and TRBJ2-5): DTGVSQNPRHKITKRGQNVTFRCDPISEHNRLYWYRQTLGQGPEFLTYFQNEAQLEKSRLLSDRFSAERPKGSFSTLEIQRTEQGDSAMYLCASSTRQGHQETQYFGPGTRLLVL.

Comments on this clonotype: One end of the junction fails to match germline, which may point to a read error. The chain recombines TRBV4-1 with TRBJ1-1; maybe TRBD1 (5 bases). This CDR3 is built from 13 residues. Germline V lookup: CDR1 MGHRA, CDR2 YSYEKL. The chain's CDR3 is CASGQGSGTEAFF. DNA for the CDR3: TGCGCCAGCGGCCAAGGTTCCGGGACGGAAGCTTTCTTT.

This clonotype was counted many times. The genes are TRBV7-6 and TRBJ1-6; D is ambiguous. The V and J ends lost 2 bases and 0 bases respectively, with 11 bases between them. The CDR3 runs 17 residues. Germline V gives CDR1 SGHVS, CDR2 FNYEAQ. CDR3 coding DNA: TGTGCCAGCAGCTTAAGGTTGGGGAGCTCCTATAATTCACCCCTCCACTTT. Amino acid sequence: CASSLRLGSSYNSPLHF.

This clonotype was detected ten times or more. This chain links TRBV19 with TRBJ2-1; TRBD2 matches at 7 bases. V lost 5 bases, J lost 8 bases, and 6 bases stayed unmatched. CDR3 size: 13 residues. Germline CDR1 and CDR2: LNHDA and SQIVND (reference sequence). CDR3 DNA: TGTGCCAGTAGTCTCGGGACTAAGGATGAGCAGTTCTTC. It yields the protein CASSLGTKDEQFF. Drawing the rest from reference TRBV19 and TRBJ2-1, the complete variable domain is DGGITQSPKYLFRKEGQNVTLSCEQNLNHDAMYWYRQDPGQGLRLIYYSQIVNDFQKGDIAEGYSVSREKKESFPLTVTSAQKNPTAFYLCASSLGTKDEQFFGPGTRLTVL.

This clonotype was counted between two and nine times. The V call is TRBV27, the J call TRBJ1-2; 10 bases line up with TRBD1. The germline CDR1 and CDR2 sequences are MNHEY and SMNVEV (reference sequence). Losses at the gene ends were 6 bases for V and 5 bases for J; bases not matched to a gene: 9. The CDR3 is 15 amino acids. CDR3 DNA: TGTGCCAGCAGCCTGACAGGGGGCGAATCTTATGGCTACACCTTC. It yields the protein CASSLTGGESYGYTF.

This clonotype was seen at least ten times. V and J are TRBV7-9 and TRBJ1-4; D is undetermined. The CDR3 contains 16 residues. Germline V gene data show CDR1 as SEHNR and CDR2 as FQNEAQ (reference sequence). The V end was cut by 4 bases, the J end by 3 bases, with 15 bases between. CDR3: CASSSLPGRSNEKLFF. The CDR3 nucleotides read TGTGCCAGCAGCTCCCTACCGGGGAGGTCTAATGAAAAACTGTTTTTT. Full variable domain (rest looked up from reference TRBV7-9 and TRBJ1-4): DTGVSQNPRHKITKRGQNVTFRCDPISEHNRLYWYRQTLGQGPEFLTYFQNEAQLEKSRLLSDRFSAERPKGSFSTLEIQRTEQGDSAMYLCASSSLPGRSNEKLFFGSGTQLSVL.

The table lists this clonotype with a few counts. CDR3 sequence: CASSQAQGAGYEQYF. The CDR3 DNA is TGCGCCAGCAGCCAGGCACAGGGGGCTGGGTACGAGCAGTACTTC. The chain has TRBV4-1 and TRBJ2-7; the match to TRBD1 covers 9 bases. With 3 bases clipped from V and 4 bases from J, the junction kept 7 bases outside the gene matches. This CDR3 comprises 15 residues. Germline values: CDR1 MGHRA, CDR2 YSYEKL.

Details on this clonotype: Its ends do not fully match the called genes, so a read error is possible. The chain employs TRBV7-7 and TRBJ2-5; D might be TRBD2 (5 bases). This CDR3 is 15 amino acids long. Germline V gene lookup returns CDR1 SSHAT and CDR2 FNYEAQ (reference sequence). The CDR3 DNA follows: TGTGCTAGCAGCCCAGGTGGGGAGAGCCAAGAGACCCAGTACTTC. Amino acid sequence: CASSPGGESQETQYF. Looking up the rest from reference TRBV7-7 and TRBJ2-5 gives the full variable domain: GAGVSQSPRYKVTKRGQDVTLRCDPISSHATLYWYQQALGQGPEFLTYFNYEAQPDKSGLPSDRFSAERPEGSISTLTIQRTEQRDSAMYRCASSPGGESQETQYFGPGTRLLVL.

In this sample, this clonotype turned up many times. The chain has TRBV5-1 and TRBJ2-7; D may be TRBD1 (6 bases). CDR3 length equals 14 residues. In germline, CDR1 is SGHRS, CDR2 YFSETQ. Trimming cost V 5 bases and J 3 bases, with 15 bases left between them. CDR3 region: CASSQQGVDYEQYF. CDR3 nucleotides: TGCGCCAGCAGTCAACAGGGCGTGGACTACGAGCAGTACTTC.

On this clonotype: The junction does not match germline at one end; this may be a read error. V is TRBV11-2 and J is TRBJ2-2, with D tentatively TRBD2 (6 bases). Germline V lookup: CDR1 SGHAT, CDR2 FQNNGV. CDR3 length: 16 residues. Here the CDR3 reads CASSLVAGYNIGELFF. The CDR3 region has the DNA TGTGCCAGCAGCTTAGTTGCGGGGTACAACATCGGGGAGCTGTTTTTT.

This rearrangement joins TRBV5-4 to TRBJ2-5, with TRBD2 matching over 10 bases. The CDR3 contains 19 residues. Trimming cost V 0 bases and J 2 bases; bases outside gene matches: 13. CDR1 and CDR2 from the germline V gene are SGHNT and YYREEE (reference sequence). The CDR3 DNA reads TGTGCCAGCAGCTTGGCCCCCCCCCAACTAGCGGGAATACAAGAGACCCAGTACTTC. Protein sequence: CASSLAPPQLAGIQETQYF.

The chain recombines TRBV6-1 with TRBJ2-5; D possibly corresponds to TRBD2 (6 bases). This CDR3 contains 16 residues. From germline, CDR1 is MNHNS and CDR2 SASEGT. The ends were cut back, 4 bases at V and 5 bases at J, with 20 bases in the middle. CDR3 DNA sequence: TGTGCCAGCAGTGTATGGGGGGACCCGCCGGGGGAGACCCAGTACTTC. Its protein product is CASSVWGDPPGETQYF.

This clonotype was found a few times. Sequence at one end of the junction differs from germline and may be a read error. J is TRBJ2-5 and V is TRBV6-2 or TRBV6-3; D not resolved. Germline V gene lookup returns CDR1 MNHEY and CDR2 SVGEGT. The CDR3 has 14 amino acids. This chain's CDR3 is CASSYAVLLETLYF. Written as DNA, the CDR3 is TGTGCCAGCAGTTATGCGGTTCTTCTGGAGACCCTGTACTTC.

The table lists this clonotype with many counts. CDR3 region: CASSQGDSLRSPLHF. The CDR3 region has the DNA TGCGCCAGCAGCCAAGGTGACTCCCTCAGATCACCCCTCCACTTT. V and J are TRBV4-3 and TRBJ1-6; D is ambiguous. The V gene lost 1 base and the J gene lost 10 bases, with 14 bases spanning the gap. The CDR3 length is 15 residues. Germline values: CDR1 LGHNA, CDR2 YSLEER.

The J gene is TRBJ2-1, the V gene TRBV28, with 12 bases matching TRBD2. The CDR3 contains 17 residues. V was clipped by 6 bases and J by 3 bases; unmatched bases: 9. CDR1 and CDR2 (germline): MDHEN, SYDVKM. This CDR3 reads CASRSWTSGTNYNEQFF. CDR3 sequence (DNA): TGTGCCAGCAGATCCTGGACTAGCGGGACCAACTACAATGAGCAGTTCTTC.

This clonotype was recorded only once. The chain employs TRBV2 and TRBJ2-7, with 10 bases matching TRBD2. V dropped 7 bases and J dropped 2; count of bases not matched to a gene: 5. Germline V gives CDR1 SNHLY, CDR2 FYNNEI. This CDR3 contains 14 residues. CDR3 in DNA: TGTGCCAGCAACCCTAGCGGGAGCCCCTACGAGCAGTACTTC. Translation: CASNPSGSPYEQYF.

In DNA, the CDR3 is TGTGCCAGCGCCCCGGTACCAGGGGGATTAACTGAAGCTTTCTTT. This codes for CASAPVPGGLTEAFF. V and J are TRBV6-2 or TRBV6-3 and TRBJ1-1; 7 bases match TRBD1. The V segment lost 8 bases and the J segment 5 bases; nucleotides outside the gene matches: 14. This CDR3 has 15 residues. From germline, CDR1 is MNHEY and CDR2 SVGEGT.

A few counts support this clonotype. The chain links TRBV5-3 to TRBJ2-7, with D perhaps TRBD2 (6 bases). TRBV5-3 is classed as an ORF, of uncertain function. V lost 8 bases and J lost 0, with 24 bases in between. The CDR3 loop spans 17 amino acids. In DNA, the CDR3 is TGTGCCAGCAGCCCGTGGCGTGGGGGGAAGAGCTCCTACGAGCAGTACTTC. As protein: CASSPWRGGKSSYEQYF.

This clonotype was picked up many times. V gene TRBV5-1 combines with J gene TRBJ1-1; D remains ambiguous. Trimming cost V 7 bases and J 1 base, with 14 bases left between them. Per germline, CDR1 SGHRS and CDR2 YFSETQ. The CDR3 is 14 residues long. The CDR3 DNA is TGCGCCAGCGGCTGGAACGGACCGAACACTGAAGCTTTCTTT. Translated, it gives CASGWNGPNTEAFF. The full variable domain, completed using reference TRBV5-1 and TRBJ1-1, is KAGVTQTPRYLIKTRGQQVTLSCSPISGHRSVSWYQQTPGQGLQFLFEYFSETQRNKGNFPGRFSGRQFSNSRSEMNVSTLELGDSALYLCASGWNGPNTEAFFGQGTRLTVV.

This clonotype was seen at least ten times. V is TRBV4-3 and J is TRBJ2-3; maybe TRBD2 (6 bases). Germline CDR1 LGHNA, CDR2 YSLEER. The CDR3 length is 16 residues. The germline V and J ends were trimmed by 3 bases and 1 base, with 14 bases remaining between them. In nucleotides, the CDR3 is TGCGCCAGCAGCCATAATCCAGGCGGGGGCACAGATACGCAGTATTTT. Its translation is CASSHNPGGGTDTQYF.

The sample holds many counts of this clonotype. The rearrangement links TRBV7-6 to TRBJ2-2, with TRBD2 matching over 10 bases. The CDR3 extends over 18 amino acids. Germline CDR1 reads SGHVS; CDR2 reads FNYEAQ. Trimming took 1 base from V and 4 from J; bases not matched to a gene: 9. DNA of the CDR3: TGTGCCAGCAGCTTAGTTCCGACTAGCGGGTTCCTCACCGGGGAGCTGTTTTTT. Translation gives CASSLVPTSGFLTGELFF.

This clonotype has ten or more counts. The rearrangement uses TRBV5-1 and TRBJ2-6; 7 nucleotides match TRBD1. With V trimmed by 5 bases and J by 0 bases, 14 bases remained unmatched. Germline CDR1 and CDR2: SGHRS and YFSETQ. This CDR3 comprises 19 residues. The CDR3 sequence is CASSEVGDSLNSGANVLTF. The CDR3 bases are TGCGCCAGCAGTGAGGTCGGGGACAGCCTTAACTCTGGGGCCAACGTCCTGACTTTC.

V gene TRBV27 combines with J gene TRBJ2-2, with 8 bases aligning to TRBD1. Losses at the gene ends were 3 bases for V and 4 bases for J; bases not matched to a gene: 7. The CDR3 sequence is 16 residues long. Germline CDR1 MNHEY, CDR2 SMNVEV (reference sequence). The CDR3 loop is CASSLIGQGATGELFF. The DNA for the CDR3 is TGTGCCAGCAGTTTGATAGGACAGGGCGCCACCGGGGAGCTGTTTTTT.

The genes are TRBV4-1 and TRBJ1-3; 9 bases are a match to TRBD1. Germline CDR1 is MGHRA and CDR2 is YSYEKL. The V segment lost 5 bases and the J segment 3 bases; nucleotides outside the gene matches: 8. The length of the CDR3 is 16 residues. The CDR3 DNA follows: TGCGCCAGCAGCGAGGGACAGGGAATAGGTGGAAACACCATATATTTT. Translation: CASSEGQGIGGNTIYF.

This clonotype occurred a few times. The rearrangement links TRBV12-3 or TRBV12-4 to TRBJ1-3; D is uncertain. V was shortened by 5 bases and J by 3 bases, with 17 bases between the two germline ends. CDR3 length equals 16 residues. The CDR3 reads CASSRPRRGDGNTIYF. The CDR3 DNA reads as TGTGCCAGCAGTCGCCCACGGCGGGGAGATGGAAACACCATATATTTT.

The chain recombines TRBV7-9 with TRBJ1-1; TRBD1 aligns across 8 bases. The germline V gene encodes CDR1 SEHNR and CDR2 FQNEAQ (reference sequence). After removal of 5 bases from V and 3 bases from J, the junction contained 14 bases not matched to a gene. There are 17 residues in the CDR3. The CDR3: CASSADRAIRLDTEAFF. DNA of the CDR3: TGTGCCAGCAGCGCGGACAGGGCTATACGATTGGACACTGAAGCTTTCTTT.

This clonotype was observed a few times. V gene TRBV19 combines with J gene TRBJ2-2; TRBD2 agrees at 11 bases. V gave up 4 bases and J gave up 5 bases; unmatched junction bases: 6. The germline V gene encodes CDR1 LNHDA and CDR2 SQIVND (reference sequence). The CDR3 has 16 residues. This chain's CDR3 is CASSTTSGSFTGELFF. The CDR3 bases are TGTGCCAGTAGTACCACTAGCGGGAGTTTTACCGGGGAGCTGTTTTTT. The full variable domain, in which reference TRBV19 and TRBJ2-2 provide the parts outside the CDR3, is DGGITQSPKYLFRKEGQNVTLSCEQNLNHDAMYWYRQDPGQGLRLIYYSQIVNDFQKGDIAEGYSVSREKKESFPLTVTSAQKNPTAFYLCASSTTSGSFTGELFFGEGSRLTVL.